The clone carrying this T cell receptor (beta chain) has a handful of counts. What it recognizes is unknown. The data stem from a study of response to subunit inactivated influenza vaccine. Study-level results: Authors proposed each seasonal influenza vaccination draws in few new T cells.

TCRdb itself ran the RT-PCR reads through MiXCR, one entry per CDR3 protein. The sample lists fewer than 700,000 distinct CDR3 sequences; around 13% were seen once. CDR1 and CDR2 from the germline V gene are LNHDA and SQIVND (reference sequence). The ends lost 5 bases at V and 3 bases at J; junction bases unmatched: 6. The CDR3 extends over 15 amino acids. Source: PBMCs from blood, taken 35 to 45 days after vaccination. The chain is built from TRBV19 and TRBJ1-5, with 8 bases that match TRBD1. The TCR originated in a man aged 45 to 65 who received an inactivated influenza vaccine. The CDR3 spells CASSAPGQANQPQHF. The CDR3 DNA reads TGTGCCAGTAGTGCTCCGGGACAGGCCAATCAGCCCCAGCATTTT.